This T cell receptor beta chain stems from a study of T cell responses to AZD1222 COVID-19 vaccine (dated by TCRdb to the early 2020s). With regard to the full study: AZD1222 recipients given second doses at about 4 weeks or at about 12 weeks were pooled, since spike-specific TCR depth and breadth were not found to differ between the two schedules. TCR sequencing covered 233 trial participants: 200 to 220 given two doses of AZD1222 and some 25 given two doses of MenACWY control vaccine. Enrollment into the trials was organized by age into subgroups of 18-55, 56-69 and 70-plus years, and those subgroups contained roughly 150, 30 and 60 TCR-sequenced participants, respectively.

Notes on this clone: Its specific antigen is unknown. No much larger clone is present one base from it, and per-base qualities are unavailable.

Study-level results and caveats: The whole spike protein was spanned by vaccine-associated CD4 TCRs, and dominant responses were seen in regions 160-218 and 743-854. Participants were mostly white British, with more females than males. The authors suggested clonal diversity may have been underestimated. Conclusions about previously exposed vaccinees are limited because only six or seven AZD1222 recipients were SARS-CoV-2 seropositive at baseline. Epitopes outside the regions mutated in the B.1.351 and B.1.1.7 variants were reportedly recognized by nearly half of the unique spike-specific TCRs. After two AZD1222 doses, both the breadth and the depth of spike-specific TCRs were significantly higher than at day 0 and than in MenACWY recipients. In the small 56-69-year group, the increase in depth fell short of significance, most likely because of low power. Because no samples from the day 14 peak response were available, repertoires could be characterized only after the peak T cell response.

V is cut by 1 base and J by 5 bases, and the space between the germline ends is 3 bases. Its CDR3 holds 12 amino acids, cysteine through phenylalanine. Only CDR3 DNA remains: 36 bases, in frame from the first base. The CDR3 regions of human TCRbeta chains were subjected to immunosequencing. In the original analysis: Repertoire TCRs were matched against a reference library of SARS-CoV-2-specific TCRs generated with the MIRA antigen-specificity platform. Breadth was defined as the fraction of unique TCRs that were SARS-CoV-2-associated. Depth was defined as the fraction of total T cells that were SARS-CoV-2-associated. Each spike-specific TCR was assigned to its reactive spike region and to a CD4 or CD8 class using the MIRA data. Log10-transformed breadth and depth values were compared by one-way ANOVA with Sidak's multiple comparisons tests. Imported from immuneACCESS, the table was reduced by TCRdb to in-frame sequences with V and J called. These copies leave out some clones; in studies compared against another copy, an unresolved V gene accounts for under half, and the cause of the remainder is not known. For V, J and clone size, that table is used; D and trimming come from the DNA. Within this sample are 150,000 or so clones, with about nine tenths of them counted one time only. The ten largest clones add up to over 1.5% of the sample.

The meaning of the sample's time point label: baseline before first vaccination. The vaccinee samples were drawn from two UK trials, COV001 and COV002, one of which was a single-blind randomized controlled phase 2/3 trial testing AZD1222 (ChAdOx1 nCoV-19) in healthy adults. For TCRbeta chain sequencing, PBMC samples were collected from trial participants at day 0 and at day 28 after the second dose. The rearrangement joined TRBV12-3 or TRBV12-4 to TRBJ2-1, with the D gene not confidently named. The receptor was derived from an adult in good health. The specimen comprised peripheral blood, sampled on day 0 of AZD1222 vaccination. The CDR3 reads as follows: CASSLVDNEQFF. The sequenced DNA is TGTGCCAGCAGTTTAGTGGACAATGAGCAGTTCTTC.